This TCR beta chain was sequenced in a study of blood T cells in healthy people across ages. Peripheral blood was drawn, about 10 milliliters per donor. With respect to this clonotype: Antigen unknown.

Together with a sample-barcoded 5' primer, a J-beta primer mix was included in a second PCR lasting about 7 to 12 cycles. TCRdb reprocessed the 5' RACE reads with MiXCR, giving one entry per CDR3 protein. The table includes more than 650,000 distinct CDR3 sequences, around a quarter detected once. Study-level results: It was found that TCR beta diversity correlated strongly with the percentage of naive T cells.

These data are also associated with another study on T cells of mothers and their children. This second study notes: RNA was extracted, and all of it went into cDNA synthesis at about 1.5 ug per 15 ul. In each mother, TCR beta CDR3 reads exceeded 8.5 million; in each child, they numbered 3 million to 3.5 million.

This receptor was identified in a boy aged 5-17 years in good health. The sample taken for sequencing was blood.

CDR3 sequence reads: CASSFQGFTGELFF. The CDR3 region has the DNA TGTGCCAGCAGTTTTCAGGGATTCACCGGGGAGCTGTTTTTT. The chain combines TRBV28 with TRBJ2-2, with D tentatively TRBD1 (5 bases). Trimming left V 3 bases short and J 4 bases short, with 9 bases between. CDR1 is MDHEN and CDR2 is SYDVKM in the germline V gene. This CDR3 region has 14 residues. Full variable domain (rest looked up from reference TRBV28 and TRBJ2-2): DVKVTQSSRYLVKRTGEKVFLECVQDMDHENMFWYRQDPGLGLRLIYFSYDVKMKEKGDIPEGYSVSREKKERFSLILESASTNQTSMYLCASSFQGFTGELFFGEGSRLTVL.